Below, 18 T cell receptor delta chains from the same sample are listed, as sequenced in a study of gamma-delta T cells after stem cell transplantation. TCRdb ran CATT on the RT-PCR reads. Among some 2,200 delta-chain clones listed, 3% to 3.5% were seen once. What was sequenced was gamma-delta T cells. These receptors were collected from a human donor. It is not recorded whose cells these are; they may come from a transplant donor.

This clone was detected a few times. TCRdb has a much larger clone's protein, which differs at residue 15 from the translation of this DNA, likely because of a read error; what is shown is the protein translated from the DNA. J is TRDJ1 and V is TRDV2; possible D gene TRDD3, 6 bases. CDR1 GEAIGNYY and CDR2 EKD come from the germline V gene. CDR3 length: 17 residues. CDR3 in amino acids: CACDTADLGDFTDKPIF. The DNA of the CDR3 is TGTGCCTGTGACACCGCAGACCTCGGGGATTTCACCGATAAACCCATCTTT.

In regard to this clone: This sequence may be a read error, since a much larger clone differs from it by one base. This specimen includes other DNA sequences encoding the same CDR3. The chain links TRDV2 to TRDJ1; TRDD3 matches 11 bases. The V gene end was trimmed by 0 bases and the J gene end by 0 bases; junction bases not matched to a gene: 11. Germline lookup yields CDR1 GEAIGNYY and CDR2 EKD. The CDR3 loop spans 19 amino acids. The CDR3 region has the DNA TGTGCCTGTGACACCCTGGGGGATACACGTCAGGGGTACACCGATAAACTCATCTTT. Protein product: CACDTLGDTRQGYTDKLIF.

By share, this clone counts as medium-sized. The genes are TRDV2 and TRDJ1; TRDD3 agrees at 13 bases. V lost 3 bases, J lost 0 bases, and 24 bases stayed unmatched. The length of the CDR3 is 23 residues. Germline-derived CDR1 and CDR2 are GEAIGNYY and EKD. The CDR3 nucleotides read TGTGCCTGTGACTCCGTACTGGGGGATACGCGAGACCCCTCGCTCCGCTACACCGATAAACTCATCTTT. It is translated as CACDSVLGDTRDPSLRYTDKLIF.

In its sample, this clone was seen a few times. Given a much more abundant clone one base away, this may be a read error. Other DNA sequences in this sample translate to the same CDR3. The J gene is TRDJ1, the V gene TRDV2; 11 positions match TRDD3. The length of the CDR3 is 16 residues. Germline V CDR1 and CDR2: GEAIGNYY, EKD. The CDR3 sequence: CACDTVGGYASDKLIF. CDR3 DNA: TGTGCCTGTGACACCGTTGGGGGATACGCGTCCGACAAACTCATCTTT.

This clone was detected only a few times. The protein that TCRdb holds for this DNA derives from a much larger clone and differs from the translated DNA at residue 12, which likely indicates a read error; the protein shown here is translated from the DNA. The chain links TRDV2 to TRDJ3; a weak D match, TRDD3 (5 bases). Per the germline V gene, CDR1 is GEAIGNYY and CDR2 is EKD. The length of the CDR3 is 16 residues. The CDR3 sequence: CACDSISSWDTQQMFF. Here the CDR3 DNA reads TGTGCCTGTGACTCGATTAGCTCCTGGGACACCCAACAGATGTTTTTC.

Notes on this clone: A much larger clone is a single base away; this may be a read error. The same CDR3 also results from other DNA sequences found in this sample. This chain uses TRDV2 with TRDJ1; 9 bases are shared with TRDD3. CDR3 length equals 17 residues. Germline V lookup: CDR1 GEAIGNYY, CDR2 EKD. In DNA, the CDR3 is TGTGCCTGTGATTCACTACTGGGGGACCAGTACACCGACAAACTCATCTTT. As protein: CACDSLLGDQYTDKLIF.

This clone is judged medium-sized. V usage is TRDV2 and J usage is TRDJ1, with 7 bases aligning to TRDD3. This CDR3 contains 15 residues. The trim removed 0 bases at V and 4 bases at J, leaving 7 bases unmatched. Germline assignment: CDR1 GEAIGNYY and CDR2 EKD. The CDR3 DNA is TGTGCCTGTGACACCCTGGGGGCTCAGGACGATAAACTCATCTTT. It is translated as CACDTLGAQDDKLIF.

The table lists this clone with a few counts. This may be a read error, as it is one base from a much larger clone. The chain couples TRDV2 to TRDJ1, with 13 bases identical to TRDD3. Germline lookup yields CDR1 GEAIGNYY and CDR2 EKD. The length of the CDR3 is 17 residues. V lost 0 bases and J lost 9; bases outside the gene matches: 12. CDR3 DNA sequence: TGTGCCTGTGACACCGTACTGGGGGATACGCACCTCAGTGAACTCATCTTT. Protein product: CACDTVLGDTHLSELIF.

This clone was counted a few times. The protein held in TCRdb is that of a much larger clone and does not match this DNA's translation at residue 15, likely because of a read error; the protein shown is translated from the DNA. The gene calls are TRDV2 and TRDJ1; a possible D gene is TRDD3 (6 bases). This CDR3 region has 17 residues. Germline V gives CDR1 GEAIGNYY, CDR2 EKD. CDR3 protein: CACDTSLLRGTNDKPIF. DNA of the CDR3: TGTGCCTGTGACACCTCACTCTTACGGGGGACCAACGATAAACCCATCTTT.

This clone counts as medium-sized. A much larger clone differs by one base, so this may be a read error. This chain joins TRDV2 and TRDJ1; D is possibly TRDD3 (6 bases). Germline lookup yields CDR1 GEAIGNYY and CDR2 EKD. The CDR3 consists of 18 residues. The V end was cut by 3 bases, the J end by 0 bases, with 22 bases between. The CDR3 region has the DNA TGTGCCTGTGACCCTCTGGGGACCTCCATACGAAACACCGATAAACTCATCTTT. It specifies CACDPLGTSIRNTDKLIF.

As regards this clone: This DNA's translation and the protein TCRdb lists, from a much larger clone, do not match at residue 4, likely due to a read error; the protein shown is translated from the DNA. The chain uses TRDV2 and TRDJ1, with 12 positions matching TRDD3. Germline V gives CDR1 GEAIGNYY, CDR2 EKD. The CDR3 contains 19 residues. As DNA, the CDR3 is TGTGCCTGTGGCACCGTGGTCGGGGGCAAGGGCTGGGGGATACGCGAACTCATCTTT. Translated, it gives CACGTVVGGKGWGIRELIF.

This clone was found a few times. A far larger clone is a single base away, which makes a read error likely. J is TRDJ1 and V is TRDV2; D ambiguous. Trimming cost V 3 bases and J 8 bases, with 21 bases left between them. This CDR3 is built from 15 residues. CDR1 GEAIGNYY and CDR2 EKD come from the germline V gene. CDR3 DNA: TGTGCCTGTGACGCCGTAGGACTGCCCATAGGGAAACTCATCTTT. It is translated as CACDAVGLPIGKLIF.

This clone is termed large (0.1 to 1%). Other DNA sequences in this sample translate to the same CDR3. This chain uses TRDV2 with TRDJ1, with 10 nucleotides matching TRDD3. Trimming removed 3 bases from V and 3 bases from J; junction bases left unmatched: 12. CDR3 size: 17 residues. Germline V CDR1 and CDR2: GEAIGNYY, EKD. In nucleotides, the CDR3 is TGTGCCTGTGACCCTCTGGGGGATAGGAGAGTGGCCGATAAACTCATCTTT. Its protein is CACDPLGDRRVADKLIF.

A word on this clone: A far larger clone differs by one base, so this is likely a read error. Additional DNA sequences in this sample encode the identical CDR3. V usage is TRDV2 and J usage is TRDJ1; 9 bases fit TRDD3. Germline loops: CDR1 GEAIGNYY, CDR2 EKD. V was pared by 7 bases and J by 5 bases, with 10 bases of the junction left unmatched. CDR3 length equals 14 residues. The CDR3 region has the DNA TGTGCCTGCTCATACTGGGGGAAAAAGGATAAACTCATCTTT. Translation gives CACSYWGKKDKLIF.

Within the sample, this clone is large. CDR3: CACDTMGIYGGIQNTDKLIF. The CDR3 region has the DNA TGTGCCTGTGACACAATGGGGATCTACGGTGGAATACAAAACACCGATAAACTCATCTTT. The chain has TRDV2 and TRDJ1; D perhaps matches TRDD3 (6 bases). This CDR3 spans 20 amino acids. Germline CDR1 reads GEAIGNYY; CDR2 reads EKD. The V end lost 1 base, the J end lost 0 bases, and 26 bases lay between the germline ends.

In its sample, this clone is medium-sized. This rearrangement joins TRDV1 to TRDJ1; 8 nucleotides match TRDD3. Germline V gene lookup returns CDR1 TSWWSYY and CDR2 QGS. There are 22 residues in the CDR3. V lost 3 bases and J lost 0; bases outside the gene matches: 24. This chain's CDR3 is CALGDPISDPDWGLEYTDKLIF. CDR3 DNA sequence: TGTGCTCTTGGGGATCCGATATCCGATCCTGACTGGGGGCTTGAGTACACCGATAAACTCATCTTT.

This clone is medium-sized (0.01 to 0.1%) in the sample. The V call is TRDV2, the J call TRDJ1; TRDD3 might be the D (6 bases). Trimming left V 3 bases short and J 7 bases short, with 17 bases between. Germline values: CDR1 GEAIGNYY, CDR2 EKD. The CDR3 spans 14 residues. The CDR3 is CACDPLGTGSKLIF. CDR3 DNA: TGTGCCTGTGACCCCTTGGGGACTGGGAGTAAACTCATCTTT.

This clone was recorded a few times. The TCRdb record carries a much larger clone's protein, which differs from this DNA's translation at residue 11; a read error is the likely cause, and the protein listed here is the DNA translation. The genes are TRDV2 and TRDJ1; TRDD3 might be the D (5 bases). CDR1 is GEAIGNYY, CDR2 EKD, per germline. V lost 1 base, J lost 1 base, and 18 bases lay in between. CDR3 size: 17 residues. DNA for the CDR3: TGTGCCTGTGACACAATCCGCCCGAGGGGGTGCACCGATAAACTCATCTTT. This translates into CACDTIRPRGCTDKLIF.